This T cell receptor (beta chain) was found in a study of memory CD8 T cells in hepatitis C reinfection. Study-level background: Chronic HCV followed reinfection in a couple of donors who cleared primary infection. Late or post reinfection samples were taken 12 to 24 weeks after detection.

The ends were cut back, 3 bases at V and 0 bases at J, with 5 bases in the middle. This CDR3 comprises 14 residues. Germline V gene data show CDR1 as MGHRA and CDR2 as YSYEKL. General observations from the study: Conclusions on public clonotypes and secondary clearance were not definitive with five or six donors.

Indicated time point: late/post reinfection, 12 to 24 weeks after detection. TCR sequencing was done directly ex vivo on sorted cells, without expansion in vitro. A couple of donors provided sorted CD3+ CD8+ CD45RO- naive CD8 T cells at all three reinfection time points. This clone came up a few times. Its antigen is currently unknown. TCRdb's copy holds only in-frame clones and misses some; the assay was immunoSEQ multiplex PCR. Of approximately 46,000 clones listed, 80% to 90% are singletons. The sequencing input was naive CD8+ T cells sorted from blood. The rearrangement joins TRBV4-1 to TRBJ1-4; D gene unclear. The source is a man aged 18-30 years with hepatitis C virus infection. The CDR3 DNA reads TGCGCCAGCAGCCACTTCGCAACTAATGAAAAACTGTTTTTT. As protein: CASSHFATNEKLFF.